The 18 T cell receptor beta chains listed next were all sequenced from one sample in a study of T cell responses to AZD1222 COVID-19 vaccine. The table came from immunoSEQ multiplex PCR; TCRdb's copy has only in-frame clones and leaves some out. The repertoire holds 45,000 to 65,000 clones, with 80% as singletons. This sample comprised peripheral blood, obtained 28 days after the second AZD1222 dose. These receptor sequences come from an adult who received the AZD1222 COVID-19 vaccine.

This clone was detected only a few times. The chain has TRBV4-1 and TRBJ1-2; 7 bases line up with TRBD1. The CDR3 contains 15 residues. Germline CDR1 and CDR2: MGHRA and YSYEKL. V lost 0 bases, J lost 3 bases, and 4 bases stayed unmatched. The DNA for the CDR3 is TGCGCCAGCAGCCAAGAGGGACAGCGACACTATGGCTACACCTTC. It translates to CASSQEGQRHYGYTF.

V gene TRBV18 combines with J gene TRBJ1-4, with a weak D call TRBD1 (5 bases). CDR1 and CDR2 (germline): KGHSH, LQKENI. Trimming removed 2 bases at V and 8 bases at J, with 15 bases between. There are 15 residues in the CDR3. The CDR3: CASSPNGTPGEKLFF. DNA of the CDR3: TGTGCCAGCTCACCAAATGGGACGCCGGGGGAAAAACTGTTTTTT. Filled out from reference TRBV18 and TRBJ1-4, the complete variable domain reads NAGVMQNPRHLVRRRGQEARLRCSPMKGHSHVYWYRQLPEEGLKFMVYLQKENIIDESGMPKERFSAEFPKEGPSILRIQQVVRGDSAAYFCASSPNGTPGEKLFFGSGTQLSVL.

V usage is TRBV6-5 and J usage is TRBJ1-4; D possibly corresponds to TRBD1 (6 bases). This CDR3 is 16 amino acids long. Germline lookup yields CDR1 MNHEY and CDR2 SVGAGI. V lost 4 bases, J lost 2 bases, and 14 bases lay in between. CDR3 in amino acids: CASSLGPRGTNEKLFF. The CDR3 coding sequence is TGTGCCAGCAGTTTGGGACCGAGGGGGACTAATGAAAAACTGTTTTTT.

The gene calls are TRBV28 and TRBJ2-1, with 9 nucleotides matching TRBD2. The CDR3 contains 16 residues. Germline CDR1 MDHEN, CDR2 SYDVKM. V trimming: 1 base; J trimming: 5 bases; junction bases outside the gene matches: 6. Written as DNA, the CDR3 is TGTGCCAGCAGTTTATCCGGGCTAGCGGGACACAATGAGCAGTTCTTC. It encodes CASSLSGLAGHNEQFF. Looking up the rest from reference TRBV28 and TRBJ2-1 gives the full variable domain: DVKVTQSSRYLVKRTGEKVFLECVQDMDHENMFWYRQDPGLGLRLIYFSYDVKMKEKGDIPEGYSVSREKKERFSLILESASTNQTSMYLCASSLSGLAGHNEQFFGPGTRLTVL.

V usage is TRBV19 and J usage is TRBJ1-5; D gene uncertain. CDR1 and CDR2 (germline): LNHDA, SQIVND (reference sequence). This CDR3 spans 13 amino acids. Trimming cost V 3 bases and J 7 bases, with 10 bases left between them. The CDR3 reads CASSIKGTQPQHF. Here the CDR3 DNA reads TGTGCCAGTAGTATCAAGGGAACCCAGCCCCAGCATTTT. The whole variable domain, filled in from reference TRBV19 and TRBJ1-5, reads DGGITQSPKYLFRKEGQNVTLSCEQNLNHDAMYWYRQDPGQGLRLIYYSQIVNDFQKGDIAEGYSVSREKKESFPLTVTSAQKNPTAFYLCASSIKGTQPQHFGDGTRLSIL.

The rearrangement joins TRBV5-6 to TRBJ2-5; TRBD1 matches at 10 bases. This CDR3 region has 14 residues. Germline CDR1 is SGHDT and CDR2 is YYEEEE. V lost 4 bases and J lost 4; bases outside the gene matches: 4. The CDR3 protein is CASSRTGGGETQYF. The CDR3 DNA reads as TGTGCCAGCAGCCGGACAGGGGGTGGAGAGACCCAGTACTTC.

This clone was detected only a few times. The genes are TRBV19 and TRBJ2-3, with D unresolved. The CDR3 length is 13 residues. With 5 bases removed from V and 1 base from J, the gap between germline ends came to 7 bases. CDR1 is LNHDA, CDR2 SQIVND, per germline (reference sequence). The CDR3, as DNA: TGTGCCAGTAGTCTCAGAGGCACAGATACGCAGTATTTT. It translates to CASSLRGTDTQYF.

This clone turned up a few times. The gene calls are TRBV28 and TRBJ1-6; no reliable D call. In germline, CDR1 is MDHEN, CDR2 SYDVKM. V lost 6 bases and J lost 7, with 7 bases in between. This CDR3 spans 12 amino acids. The CDR3: CASRDANSPLHF. CDR3 bases: TGTGCCAGCAGAGACGCGAATTCACCCCTCCACTTT.

The chain is built from TRBV3-1 (or the pseudogene TRBV3-2) and TRBJ2-2; D unclear. In germline, CDR1 is LGHDT, CDR2 YNNKEL (reference sequence). The CDR3 extends over 14 amino acids. V gave up 4 bases and J gave up 1 base, with 7 bases separating them. The CDR3 reads CASSPLGNTGELFF. The CDR3 bases are TGTGCCAGCAGCCCTCTTGGGAACACCGGGGAGCTGTTTTTT.

Concerning this clone itself: The sample carries other DNA sequences with the same CDR3. The rearrangement links TRBV6-1 to TRBJ1-6, with D hard to call. CDR1 MNHNS and CDR2 SASEGT come from the germline V gene. Trimming removed 3 bases from V and 5 bases from J, with 8 bases in between. The CDR3 loop spans 14 amino acids. The CDR3 coding sequence is TGTGCCAGCAGTGAGCGTGGGGATAATTCACCCCTCCACTTT. The encoded protein is CASSERGDNSPLHF.

V usage is TRBV20-1 and J usage is TRBJ1-2; D gene uncertain. V was pared by 3 bases and J by 10 bases, with 12 bases between. The CDR3 covers 11 residues. Germline loops: CDR1 DFQATT, CDR2 SNEGSKA (reference sequence). The CDR3 loop reads CSARTPPDYTF. CDR3 sequence (DNA): TGCAGTGCTAGGACACCTCCCGACTACACCTTC.

The J gene is TRBJ2-2, the V gene TRBV2; no firm D call. This CDR3 contains 15 residues. Trimming took 3 bases from V and 0 from J, leaving 8 bases between them. Germline V gene data show CDR1 as SNHLY and CDR2 as FYNNEI. The CDR3 is CASSEGSANTGELFF. The CDR3 bases are TGTGCCAGCAGTGAGGGCAGCGCGAACACCGGGGAGCTGTTTTTT.

This clone was observed a handful of times. V is TRBV28 and J is TRBJ2-3; TRBD2 agrees at 14 bases. Trimming at V came to 5 bases and at J to 9 bases, leaving 13 bases not matched to a gene. Looked up from germline, CDR1 is MDHEN and CDR2 is SYDVKM. CDR3 length equals 17 residues. CDR3 sequence reads: CASSTTSGGVFFRTQYF. The CDR3 coding sequence is TGTGCCAGCAGTACGACTAGCGGGGGGGTATTTTTCAGAACGCAGTATTTT.

The chain couples TRBV12-3 or TRBV12-4 to TRBJ2-2; no definite D call. V lost 5 bases to trimming and J lost 0 bases, with 1 base between them. The CDR3 consists of 12 residues. The CDR3 region is CASSPNTGELFF. In nucleotides, the CDR3 is TGTGCCAGCAGTCCGAACACCGGGGAGCTGTTTTTT.

V gene TRBV18 combines with J gene TRBJ1-4, with a weak D call TRBD1 (6 bases). V dropped 0 bases and J dropped 8 bases, with 13 bases sitting between them. The CDR3 runs 15 residues. Germline assignment: CDR1 KGHSH and CDR2 LQKENI. The chain's CDR3 is CASSPPSRGGEKLFF. The CDR3 DNA follows: TGTGCCAGCTCACCACCCTCCAGGGGAGGAGAAAAACTGTTTTTT.

The V gene is TRBV28, the J gene TRBJ2-1; 8 bases are shared with TRBD1. V shed 6 bases and J 10 bases; nucleotides not matched to a gene: 14. This CDR3 region has 15 residues. Germline loops: CDR1 MDHEN, CDR2 SYDVKM. The CDR3 DNA follows: TGTGCCAGCAGCTCCCCGGGACAGGTGACGGTCGAGCAGTTCTTC. It is translated as CASSSPGQVTVEQFF. Filled out from reference TRBV28 and TRBJ2-1, the complete variable domain reads DVKVTQSSRYLVKRTGEKVFLECVQDMDHENMFWYRQDPGLGLRLIYFSYDVKMKEKGDIPEGYSVSREKKERFSLILESASTNQTSMYLCASSSPGQVTVEQFFGPGTRLTVL.

The rearrangement uses TRBV7-9 and TRBJ1-5; D unresolved. From germline, CDR1 is SEHNR and CDR2 FQNEAQ (reference sequence). The ends were cut back, 0 bases at V and 7 bases at J, with 10 bases in the middle. There are 14 residues in the CDR3. The CDR3 coding sequence is TGTGCCAGCAGCTTAGCCGGTGAGGGCCAGCCCCAGCATTTT. As protein: CASSLAGEGQPQHF.

The rearrangement uses TRBV9 and TRBJ1-1; the D gene is possibly TRBD1 (6 bases). The CDR3 is 15 amino acids. Germline V gene data show CDR1 as SGDLS and CDR2 as YYNGEE. V lost 3 bases and J 0 bases, leaving 12 bases between the germline ends. CDR3 region: CASSETGQLNTEAFF. The CDR3 coding sequence is TGTGCCAGCAGCGAGACCGGACAGCTGAACACTGAAGCTTTCTTT.